The T cell receptor (beta chain) described here comes from a study of vaccination and CD4 T cells after COVID-19. Turning to the study itself: Post-diagnosis, post-COVID samples were collected after a median approximately 100 days, ranging 35 to 161.

V dropped 2 bases and J dropped 1 base, with 8 bases sitting between them. CDR3 size: 13 residues. Germline CDR1 and CDR2: DFQATT and SNEGSKA (reference sequence). Documented treatment: 10-day PBMC culture with coronavirus spike peptide pools or control peptides (ViraFEST assay). Cultured CD4+ T cell DNA was sequenced using the Oncomine TCR Beta short-read assay. TCRdb redid the calling of the PCR reads with MiXCR, one entry per CDR3 protein. Of over 10,000 distinct CDR3 sequences listed, 60% to 75% are singletons. As regards this clonotype: Its antigen is not identified.

This TCR derives from a human donor who had recovered from COVID-19. The sample taken for sequencing was CD4+ T cells from blood, cultured in vitro. V and J are TRBV20-1 and TRBJ1-1, with a tentative D call TRBD1 (5 bases). The CDR3 protein is CSARRDPNTEAFF. The DNA of the CDR3 is TGCAGTGCTAGACGGGACCCGAACACTGAAGCTTTCTTT.